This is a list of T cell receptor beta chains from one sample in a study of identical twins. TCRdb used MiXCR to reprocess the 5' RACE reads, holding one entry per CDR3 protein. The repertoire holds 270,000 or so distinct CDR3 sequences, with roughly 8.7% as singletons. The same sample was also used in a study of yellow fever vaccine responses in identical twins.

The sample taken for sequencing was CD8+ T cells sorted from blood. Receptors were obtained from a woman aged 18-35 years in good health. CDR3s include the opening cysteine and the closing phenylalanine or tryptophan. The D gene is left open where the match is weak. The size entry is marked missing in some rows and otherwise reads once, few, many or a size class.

CASSEFGAGSEETQYF,TGTGCCAGCAGTGAATTTGGCGCGGGGAGTGAAGAGACCCAGTACTTC,NA,TRBV2,TRBJ2-5,few
CASSGGRRQAPPLHF,TGTGCCAGCAGTGGAGGGCGCAGACAGGCGCCACCCCTCCACTTT,NA,TRBV6-1,TRBJ1-6,NA
CASSRGGASDNTGELFF,TGCGCCAGCAGCCGAGGGGGGGCTAGCGACAACACCGGGGAGCTGTTTTTT,NA,TRBV4-3,TRBJ2-2,few
CSKQRGWAEAFF,TGCAGTAAACAAAGGGGTTGGGCTGAAGCTTTCTTT,NA,TRBV20-1,TRBJ1-1,NA
CASSDTLNTEAFF,TGTGCCAGCAGCGACACACTGAACACTGAAGCTTTCTTT,NA,TRBV7-9,TRBJ1-1,few
CASSHRDLRTEAFF,TGTGCCAGCAGCCACAGGGATTTGAGGACTGAAGCTTTCTTT,NA,TRBV13,TRBJ1-1,few
CASSLGLAGADTYEQYF,TGTGCCAGCAGCCTTGGACTAGCGGGAGCAGACACCTACGAGCAGTACTTC,TRBD2,TRBV5-7,TRBJ2-7,NA
CASSYRRDSWQGDTQYF,TGTGCCAGCAGTTACCGGAGGGACAGCTGGCAGGGAGATACGCAGTATTTT,NA,TRBV6-2/TRBV6-3,TRBJ2-3,NA
CSARDGVWPLHF,TGCAGTGCTAGAGATGGGGTTTGGCCCCTCCACTTT,NA,TRBV20-1,TRBJ1-6,few
CASSSGTGDNSPLHF,TGCGCCAGCAGCTCCGGGACAGGAGATAATTCACCCCTCCACTTT,TRBD1,TRBV5-1,TRBJ1-6,many
CASGFERGELFF,TGTGCTAGTGGTTTTGAACGCGGGGAGCTGTTTTTT,NA,TRBV12-5,TRBJ2-2,many
CASSLVRYQETQYF,TGCGCCAGCAGCTTGGTGAGGTACCAAGAGACCCAGTACTTC,NA,TRBV5-1,TRBJ2-5,many
CASLDGNTGELFF,TGTGCCAGCCTAGACGGGAACACCGGGGAGCTGTTTTTT,NA,TRBV6-4,TRBJ2-2,NA
CASSQQGLAGGSSYNEQFF,TGTGCCAGCAGCCAACAAGGACTAGCGGGAGGGAGCTCCTACAATGAGCAGTTCTTC,TRBD2,TRBV14,TRBJ2-1,few
CASSLSWAGLPPGYEQYF,TGTGCCAGCAGTTTAAGTTGGGCGGGCCTCCCTCCGGGCTACGAGCAGTACTTC,NA,TRBV27,TRBJ2-7,NA
CASSQDRPRGNEQFF,TGCGCCAGCAGCCAAGATCGGCCCCGTGGCAATGAGCAGTTCTTC,NA,TRBV4-3,TRBJ2-1,few
CASSPDRENSYNEQFF,TGTGCCAGCAGCCCCGACAGGGAGAACTCCTACAATGAGCAGTTCTTC,TRBD1,TRBV11-2,TRBJ2-1,NA
CASSRHDSYQETQYF,TGCGCCAGCAGCCGACATGACTCGTACCAAGAGACCCAGTACTTC,NA,TRBV4-3,TRBJ2-5,NA
CASSYLGQGRETQYF,TGTGCCAGCAGTTACCTCGGACAGGGTCGGGAGACCCAGTACTTC,TRBD1,TRBV6-5,TRBJ2-5,NA
CASSTSSGELFF,TGTGCCAGCAGTACAAGTTCCGGGGAGCTGTTTTTT,NA,TRBV6-2/TRBV6-3,TRBJ2-2,NA
CASSLVSYEQFF,TGTGCCAGCAGCTTAGTTAGCTATGAGCAGTTCTTC,NA,TRBV7-9,TRBJ2-1,NA
CASSSPGDSGGSNEQFF,TGTGCCAGCAGCTCCCCCGGCGATAGCGGGGGGTCCAATGAGCAGTTCTTC,TRBD2,TRBV7-9,TRBJ2-1,many
CSARQISYEQYF,TGCAGTGCTCGACAGATCTCCTACGAGCAGTACTTC,NA,TRBV20-1,TRBJ2-7,NA
CSAREGTSGDTGELFF,TGCAGTGCTAGAGAAGGGACTAGCGGAGACACCGGGGAGCTGTTTTTT,TRBD2,TRBV20-1,TRBJ2-2,many
CSTLKERVNGYTF,TGCAGTACGCTAAAAGAAAGGGTCAATGGCTACACCTTC,NA,TRBV20-1,TRBJ1-2,NA
CASSLNLGANTGELFF,TGTGCCAGCAGTTTAAATCTGGGGGCGAACACCGGGGAGCTGTTTTTT,NA,TRBV28,TRBJ2-2,NA
CASSLTGRGGANVLTF,TGTGCCAGCAGTTTAACAGGGAGAGGTGGGGCCAACGTCCTGACTTTC,NA,TRBV28,TRBJ2-6,NA
CASSRGDGSGEQYF,TGTGCCAGCAGTCGGGGGGATGGGTCTGGGGAGCAGTACTTC,TRBD2,TRBV2,TRBJ2-7,few
CASSLDGQANQPQHF,TGTGCCAGCAGCTTAGACGGACAGGCCAATCAGCCCCAGCATTTT,TRBD1,TRBV7-9,TRBJ1-5,many
CASSWDGIYEQYF,TGTGCCAGCAGCTGGGACGGGATCTACGAGCAGTACTTC,NA,TRBV5-6,TRBJ2-7,NA
CSVEGRLADNEQFF,TGCAGCGTTGAGGGAAGACTAGCGGACAATGAGCAGTTCTTC,TRBD2,TRBV29-1,TRBJ2-1,many
CASSQSGTTNTGELFF,TGTGCCAGCAGCCAATCCGGGACAACCAACACCGGGGAGCTGTTTTTT,NA,TRBV14,TRBJ2-2,few
CASSPPLAGEYNEQFF,TGTGCCAGCAGCCCCCCACTAGCGGGAGAATACAATGAGCAGTTCTTC,TRBD2,TRBV28,TRBJ2-1,many
CASRGAQERGPSGTSYEQYF,TGTGCCAGCAGGGGGGCCCAGGAGAGGGGGCCTAGCGGAACCTCCTACGAGCAGTACTTC,NA,TRBV28,TRBJ2-7,few
CASSQGLAGGINNEQFF,TGCGCCAGCAGCCAAGGCCTAGCGGGAGGGATAAACAATGAGCAGTTCTTC,TRBD2,TRBV4-3,TRBJ2-1,few
CSARLTDTGYGYTF,TGCAGTGCTAGATTAACGGACACAGGATATGGCTACACCTTC,NA,TRBV20-1,TRBJ1-2,many
CASGYRGVADTQYF,TGTGCCAGCGGTTACAGGGGCGTAGCAGATACGCAGTATTTT,TRBD1,TRBV12-3/TRBV12-4,TRBJ2-3,many
CSAEGDSSYEQYF,TGCAGTGCCGAAGGGGACAGCTCCTACGAGCAGTACTTC,TRBD1,TRBV20-1,TRBJ2-7,NA
CASTHSSDSFYNEQFF,TGTGCCAGCACCCACTCTAGCGACTCTTTCTACAATGAGCAGTTCTTC,NA,TRBV11-2,TRBJ2-1,NA
CASSQVIPIGFQEQYF,TGCGCCAGCAGCCAAGTAATCCCTATCGGCTTTCAAGAGCAGTACTTC,NA,TRBV4-1,TRBJ2-7,many
CASSQRIAGSIHEQYF,TGCGCCAGCAGCCAACGAATAGCGGGCAGTATCCACGAGCAGTACTTC,TRBD2,TRBV4-1,TRBJ2-7,NA
CASGTGTSVETQYF,TGTGCCAGCGGAACCGGGACTAGCGTTGAGACCCAGTACTTC,TRBD2,TRBV6-2/TRBV6-3,TRBJ2-5,many
CASSKRAGLSTDTQYF,TGTGCCAGCAGCAAACGGGCAGGCCTTAGCACAGATACGCAGTATTTT,NA,TRBV21-1,TRBJ2-3,NA
CASSFLPTSSYEQYF,TGTGCCAGCAGCTTTTTGCCAACTTCCTCCTACGAGCAGTACTTC,NA,TRBV11-1,TRBJ2-7,many
CASSSQREESFYEQYF,TGTGCCAGCAGTTCGCAGCGGGAGGAGAGCTTCTACGAGCAGTACTTC,TRBD2,TRBV28,TRBJ2-7,NA
CASSLLPPGTPEQFF,TGTGCCAGCAGTTTGCTGCCCCCCGGGACGCCAGAGCAGTTCTTC,NA,TRBV28,TRBJ2-1,NA
CASSEYGPYFYEQYF,TGTGCCAGCAGTGAATATGGACCGTATTTCTACGAGCAGTACTTC,NA,TRBV25-1,TRBJ2-7,NA
CASSQGVAREQYF,TGCGCCAGCAGCCAAGGCGTAGCGCGGGAGCAGTACTTC,NA,TRBV4-3,TRBJ2-7,few
CSASISGNTIYF,TGCAGTGCTAGCATCTCTGGAAACACCATATATTTT,NA,TRBV20-1,TRBJ1-3,NA
CASTPGQGYDEQYF,TGTGCCAGTACCCCGGGACAGGGGTATGACGAGCAGTACTTC,TRBD1,TRBV19,TRBJ2-7,many
CASRRETQYF,TGTGCCAGCAGGAGGGAGACCCAGTACTTC,NA,TRBV2,TRBJ2-5,many
CASSKRLAGVETQYF,TGTGCCAGCAGTAAGCGACTAGCGGGGGTTGAGACCCAGTACTTC,TRBD2,TRBV12-3/TRBV12-4,TRBJ2-5,many
CASSLPPWWRQDSYEQYF,TGTGCCAGCAGCTTACCGCCGTGGTGGCGACAGGACTCCTACGAGCAGTACTTC,NA,TRBV7-8,TRBJ2-7,few
CASSTPTASGRTHF,TGTGCCAGCAGCACCCCGACGGCTAGCGGGAGGACGCATTTT,NA,TRBV21-1,TRBJ2-3,NA
CSAMLAGGPTDTQYF,TGCAGTGCCATGCTAGCGGGAGGGCCAACAGATACGCAGTATTTT,TRBD2,TRBV20-1,TRBJ2-3,many
CASRPGQGTDTQYF,TGTGCCAGCAGGCCGGGACAGGGTACAGATACGCAGTATTTT,TRBD1,TRBV2,TRBJ2-3,NA
CASSRQDGTDTQYF,TGCGCCAGCAGCCGACAGGACGGCACAGATACGCAGTATTTT,NA,TRBV4-1,TRBJ2-3,many